Below, 18 T cell receptor beta chains from the same sample are listed, as sequenced in a study of blood T cell repertoires in COVID-19. Clones were read by immunoSEQ multiplex PCR, and TCRdb kept only the in-frame ones, dropping some. There are around 100,000 clones in the sample; approximately 83% occur only once, and approximately 3.3% lies in the top ten. Sequenced material: peripheral blood. The receptors were sampled from a woman older than 75 with active or convalescent COVID-19.

This chain joins TRBV5-5 and TRBJ2-1; TRBD1 agrees at 7 bases. With 0 bases clipped from V and 11 bases from J, the junction kept 11 bases outside the gene matches. The CDR3 has 15 residues. CDR1 and CDR2 from the germline V gene are SGHKS and YYEKEE (reference sequence). CDR3 DNA sequence: TGTGCCAGCAGCTTGGGGGGGACAGCTTCGTGGAAGCAGTTCTTC. Translated: CASSLGGTASWKQFF.

This clone was detected once. This rearrangement joins TRBV9 to TRBJ1-2, with 7 bases that match TRBD1. The V gene end was trimmed by 3 bases and the J gene end by 7 bases; junction bases not matched to a gene: 0. CDR3 length equals 11 residues. The germline gives CDR1 SGDLS, CDR2 YYNGEE. In nucleotides, the CDR3 is TGTGCCAGCAGCGGGACAGGTGGCTACACCTTC. Protein: CASSGTGGYTF.

V and J are TRBV27 and TRBJ1-2, with 7 bases identical to TRBD1. Germline trimming cut 5 bases from V and 3 bases from J; bases unmatched to any gene: 9. Germline CDR1 is MNHEY and CDR2 is SMNVEV (reference sequence). The CDR3 is 15 residues long. The CDR3 spells CASSPQGQPYYGYTF. The DNA of the CDR3 is TGTGCCAGCAGTCCCCAGGGACAGCCCTACTATGGCTACACCTTC.

V and J are TRBV11-1 and TRBJ2-4; D remains ambiguous. CDR3 size: 14 residues. From germline, CDR1 is SGHAT and CDR2 FQDESV (reference sequence). V was pared by 4 bases and J by 0 bases, with 7 bases between. In nucleotides, the CDR3 is TGTGCCAGCAGCTCAGTTCTAGCCAAAAACATTCAGTACTTC. Translated: CASSSVLAKNIQYF.

This chain links TRBV18 with TRBJ1-6, with D uncertain. Between the trimmed V and J ends, which lost 4 bases and 5 bases, there was a span of 9 bases. Germline lookup yields CDR1 KGHSH and CDR2 LQKENI. The CDR3 sequence is 14 residues long. This CDR3 is CASSLADNNSPLHF. The CDR3 DNA reads TGTGCCAGCTCACTGGCAGATAATAATTCACCCCTCCACTTT. The whole variable domain, remainder taken from reference TRBV18 and TRBJ1-6, is NAGVMQNPRHLVRRRGQEARLRCSPMKGHSHVYWYRQLPEEGLKFMVYLQKENIIDESGMPKERFSAEFPKEGPSILRIQQVVRGDSAAYFCASSLADNNSPLHFGNGTRLTVT.

V gene TRBV7-8 combines with J gene TRBJ2-3, with D uncertain. Germline V gene data show CDR1 as SGHVS and CDR2 as FQNEAQ. The CDR3 length is 13 residues. Between the trimmed V and J ends, which lost 3 bases and 2 bases, there was a span of 6 bases. DNA of the CDR3: TGTGCCAGCAGCTTTGGCCTCACAGATACGCAGTATTTT. Its translation: CASSFGLTDTQYF.

Of note for this clone: The junction departs from germline at one end; a sequencing error may be responsible. The rearrangement uses TRBV7-7 and TRBJ2-2, with 8 bases that match TRBD1. The germline gives CDR1 SSHAT, CDR2 FNYEAQ (reference sequence). The CDR3 length is 15 residues. DNA for the CDR3: TGTGCTAGCAGCCTATCCTCGACAGGGGCCGGGGAGCTGTTTTTT. Its translation is CASSLSSTGAGELFF.

The chain joins TRBV7-2 to TRBJ2-7; 8 bases align to TRBD2. The CDR3 runs 16 residues. V lost 3 bases to trimming and J lost 5 bases; unmatched junction nucleotides: 12. CDR1 is SGHTA and CDR2 is FQGNSA in the germline V gene. CDR3 coding DNA: TGTGCCAGCAGCTTTTTAGCGGGAACGGTAGCCAACGAGCAGTACTTC. It codes for CASSFLAGTVANEQYF.

The genes are TRBV6-5 and TRBJ2-1; 7 bases agree with TRBD1. V shed 5 bases, J shed 2 bases, and the junction held 6 bases outside the gene matches. From germline, CDR1 is MNHEY and CDR2 SVGAGI. CDR3 length: 15 residues. The CDR3 DNA reads as TGTGCCAGCAGTCCGTCCAGGGGGACCTACAATGAGCAGTTCTTC. Its translation is CASSPSRGTYNEQFF.

The V gene is TRBV28, the J gene TRBJ1-2; D is unclear. The CDR3 totals 13 residues. V was trimmed by 2 bases and J by 3 bases, leaving 7 bases between them. CDR1 and CDR2 (germline): MDHEN, SYDVKM. The DNA of the CDR3 is TGTGCCAGCAGTTTAACCTTAGACTATGGCTACACCTTC. This encodes CASSLTLDYGYTF.

V and J are TRBV5-4 and TRBJ2-7; perhaps TRBD1 as D (6 bases). Per germline, CDR1 SGHNT and CDR2 YYREEE (reference sequence). Trimming shortened V by 0 bases and J by 0 bases, and 10 bases separated the two germline ends. This CDR3 is built from 15 residues. The CDR3 here is CASSLETGSSYEQYF. The CDR3 DNA sequence: TGTGCCAGCAGCTTGGAAACAGGGAGCTCCTACGAGCAGTACTTC.

The chain has TRBV7-8 and TRBJ1-4; 9 bases agree with TRBD1. CDR3 length: 15 residues. Germline V gene data show CDR1 as SGHVS and CDR2 as FQNEAQ. V trimming: 5 bases; J trimming: 7 bases; junction bases outside the gene matches: 8. CDR3 sequence: CASSPRDRAVEKLFF. CDR3 in DNA: TGTGCCAGCAGCCCCCGGGACAGGGCGGTTGAAAAACTGTTTTTT.

This rearrangement joins TRBV19 to TRBJ1-1, with D uncertain. Trimming stripped 6 bases from V and 10 bases from J, with 18 bases between. Germline V gene lookup returns CDR1 LNHDA and CDR2 SQIVND (reference sequence). The CDR3 contains 13 residues. CDR3 DNA: TGTGCCAGTAGCGCGGTCGTGGCAGGAGGAGCTTTCTTT. It specifies CASSAVVAGGAFF.

The chain has TRBV30 and TRBJ1-6; 7 bases line up with TRBD1. This CDR3 has 15 residues. Germline V gene data show CDR1 as GTSNPN and CDR2 as SVGIG (reference sequence). The trim removed 1 base at V and 7 bases at J, leaving 7 bases unmatched. CDR3 sequence reads: CAWSDRGRGNSPLHF. The CDR3 DNA follows: TGTGCCTGGAGTGACAGGGGCAGGGGGAATTCACCCCTCCACTTT. The entire variable domain, with the rest obtained from reference TRBV30 and TRBJ1-6, is as follows: SQTIHQWPATLVQPVGSPLSLECTVEGTSNPNLYWYRQAAGRGLQLLFYSVGIGQISSEVPQNLSASRPQDRQFILSSKKLLLSDSGFYLCAWSDRGRGNSPLHFGNGTRLTVT.

The chain couples TRBV11-2 to TRBJ2-7; 12 nucleotides align to TRBD2. The CDR3 totals 15 residues. J lost 7 bases, V lost 6 bases, and 10 bases had no gene match. CDR1 and CDR2 (germline): SGHAT, FQNNGV. The CDR3, as DNA: TGTGCCAGCAGTCTAACTAGCGGGGGGAAGGGAGAGCAGTACTTC. It is translated as CASSLTSGGKGEQYF. The full variable domain, in which reference TRBV11-2 and TRBJ2-7 provide the parts outside the CDR3, is EAGVAQSPRYKIIEKRQSVAFWCNPISGHATLYWYQQILGQGPKLLIQFQNNGVVDDSQLPKDRFSAERLKGVDSTLKIQPAKLEDSAVYLCASSLTSGGKGEQYFGPGTRLTVT.

This clone was counted between two and nine times. V and J are TRBV5-1 and TRBJ2-3; 13 positions match TRBD2. Germline values: CDR1 SGHRS, CDR2 YFSETQ. J was trimmed by 0 bases and V by 4 bases; bases with no gene match: 5. The CDR3 has 17 residues. The CDR3: CASSTGLAGSSTDTQYF. DNA of the CDR3: TGCGCCAGCAGCACGGGACTAGCGGGATCTAGCACAGATACGCAGTATTTT.

V usage is TRBV5-6 and J usage is TRBJ1-6; D remains unclear. CDR3 length equals 16 residues. V lost 4 bases to trimming and J lost 5 bases, with 16 bases between them. CDR1 is SGHDT and CDR2 is YYEEEE in the germline V gene. In DNA, the CDR3 is TGTGCCAGCAGCGGACCGGAGGGAACGGATAATTCACCCCTCCACTTT. It codes for CASSGPEGTDNSPLHF.

The chain recombines TRBV5-4 with TRBJ2-1; 8 bases map to TRBD2. Trimming cost V 7 bases and J 5 bases; bases outside gene matches: 14. CDR1 is SGHNT, CDR2 YYREEE, per germline (reference sequence). This CDR3 comprises 16 residues. CDR3 in amino acids: CASWAERGGLNNEQFF. Here the CDR3 DNA reads TGTGCCAGCTGGGCTGAACGGGGGGGCCTCAACAATGAGCAGTTCTTC.